The 10 T cell receptor beta chains below all came from one sample that was sequenced in a study of blood T cells in healthy people across ages. For the second PCR, which ran for roughly 6 to 12 cycles, a sample-barcoded 5' primer and a J-beta primer mix were used. TCRdb recomputed calls from the 5' RACE reads with MiXCR, one row per CDR3 protein. The sample lists 1,800,000 or so distinct CDR3 sequences, 35% to 50% occurring once. The sequencing input was blood. The receptors originated from a human donor in good health.

V is TRBV29-1 and J is TRBJ1-1, with D tentatively TRBD1 (6 bases). V lost 7 bases to trimming and J lost 4 bases, with 7 bases between them. The germline gives CDR1 SQVTM, CDR2 ANQGSEA. The CDR3 spans 10 residues. This CDR3 reads CSGGATEAFF. The CDR3 DNA reads as TGCAGCGGGGGGGCCACTGAAGCTTTCTTT. Full variable domain (rest looked up from reference TRBV29-1 and TRBJ1-1): SAVISQKPSRDICQRGTSLTIQCQVDSQVTMMFWYRQQPGQSLTLIATANQGSEATYESGFVIDKFPISRPNLTFSTLTVSNMSPEDSSIYLCSGGATEAFFGQGTRLTVV.

The chain carries TRBV6-2 or TRBV6-3 and TRBJ2-7; D is perhaps TRBD1 (6 bases). This CDR3 is 12 amino acids long. Germline CDR1 is MNHEY and CDR2 is SVGEGT. V was clipped by 8 bases and J by 2 bases, with 10 bases between them. The CDR3, as DNA: TGTGCCAGCGGACAGCGCACCTACGAGCAGTACTTC. Its protein product is CASGQRTYEQYF.

This clonotype was counted a few times. The chain joins TRBV11-1 to TRBJ1-6; no clear D gene. The V gene lost 1 base and the J gene lost 9 bases, with 10 bases spanning the gap. The germline V gene encodes CDR1 SGHAT and CDR2 FQDESV (reference sequence). The CDR3 spans 14 residues. CDR3 region: CASSLGIESSPLHF. The CDR3 DNA sequence: TGTGCCAGCAGCTTAGGTATAGAGAGTTCACCCCTCCACTTT.

This chain joins TRBV28 and TRBJ1-4; D is unclear. Trimming took off 4 bases at V and 0 bases at J, with 12 bases between the two ends. Germline V CDR1 and CDR2: MDHEN, SYDVKM. This CDR3 contains 16 residues. This chain's CDR3 is CASSSRAWATNEKLFF. CDR3 nucleotides: TGTGCCAGCAGTTCCAGAGCCTGGGCAACTAATGAAAAACTGTTTTTT. Filled out from reference TRBV28 and TRBJ1-4, the complete variable domain reads DVKVTQSSRYLVKRTGEKVFLECVQDMDHENMFWYRQDPGLGLRLIYFSYDVKMKEKGDIPEGYSVSREKKERFSLILESASTNQTSMYLCASSSRAWATNEKLFFGSGTQLSVL.

The V and J genes are TRBV29-1 and TRBJ1-2; D unclear. Trimming removed 5 bases from V and 4 bases from J, with 14 bases in between. CDR3 length: 13 residues. The germline V gene encodes CDR1 SQVTM and CDR2 ANQGSEA. The CDR3 sequence is CSVLSTVGYGYTF. CDR3 coding DNA: TGCAGCGTTCTGAGTACGGTTGGCTATGGCTACACCTTC.

To note about this clonotype: Germline and junction disagree at one end, which may indicate a read error. The chain joins TRBV12-3 or TRBV12-4 to TRBJ1-2; TRBD1 is a possible D gene (5 bases). The length of the CDR3 is 15 residues. CDR3 protein: CASSFQGGGGTGCTF. The CDR3 region has the DNA TGTGCCAGCAGTTTTCAAGGCGGGGGAGGAACTGGCTGCACCTTC.

Regarding this clonotype: A much larger clone lies one base from this, so it may be a read error. V gene TRBV4-3 combines with J gene TRBJ2-1; D ambiguous. The germline CDR1 and CDR2 sequences are LGHNA and YSLEER. CDR3 length: 12 residues. V was clipped by 5 bases and J by 5 bases, with 7 bases between them. The CDR3 bases are TGCGCCAGCAGCACACAGAACAATGAGCAGTTCTTC. As protein: CASSTQNNEQFF.

The chain has TRBV7-2 and TRBJ2-1; 7 nucleotides match TRBD2. Germline CDR1 is SGHTA and CDR2 is FQGNSA. The CDR3 is 14 residues long. Trimming took 4 bases from V and 10 from J; bases not matched to a gene: 10. The CDR3 loop reads CASSYHGGIGEQFF. CDR3 sequence (DNA): TGTGCCAGCAGCTACCACGGGGGGATTGGAGAGCAGTTCTTC.

The chain carries TRBV5-1 and TRBJ1-2; D uncertain. V gave up 0 bases and J gave up 5 bases, with 17 bases separating them. CDR1 is SGHRS and CDR2 is YFSETQ in the germline V gene. The CDR3 extends over 16 amino acids. The CDR3 loop is CASSLAVGRLPYGYTF. The CDR3, as DNA: TGCGCCAGCAGCTTGGCGGTCGGGCGCTTGCCTTATGGCTACACCTTC.

The rearrangement links TRBV7-2 to TRBJ2-1; tentative D call: TRBD1 (6 bases). V shed 1 base and J shed 0 bases, with 19 bases lying between them. The CDR3 consists of 19 residues. The germline gives CDR1 SGHTA, CDR2 FQGNSA. Here the CDR3 DNA reads TGTGCCAGCAGCTTAGGTAGAGGGGGATACGAAAGCTCCTACAATGAGCAGTTCTTC. Its protein is CASSLGRGGYESSYNEQFF.